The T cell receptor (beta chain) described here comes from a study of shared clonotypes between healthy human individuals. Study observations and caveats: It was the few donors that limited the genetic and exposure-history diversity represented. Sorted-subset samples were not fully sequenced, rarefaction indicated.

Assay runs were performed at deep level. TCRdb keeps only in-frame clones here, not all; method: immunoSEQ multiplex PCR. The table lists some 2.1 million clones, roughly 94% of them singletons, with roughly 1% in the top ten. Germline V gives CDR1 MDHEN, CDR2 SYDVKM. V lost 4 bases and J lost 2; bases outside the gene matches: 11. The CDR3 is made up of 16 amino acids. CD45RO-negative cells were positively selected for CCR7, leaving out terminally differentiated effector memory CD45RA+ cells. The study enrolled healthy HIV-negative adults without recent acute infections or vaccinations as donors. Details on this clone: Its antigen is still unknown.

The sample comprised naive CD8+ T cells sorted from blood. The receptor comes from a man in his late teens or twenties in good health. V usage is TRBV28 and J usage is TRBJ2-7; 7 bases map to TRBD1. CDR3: CASSSLGQRETYEQYF. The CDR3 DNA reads TGTGCCAGCAGTTCGTTGGGACAGCGTGAGACCTACGAGCAGTACTTC.